This entry is about one T cell receptor beta chain. Its antigen is unknown. This record comes from a study of tumor-infiltrating lymphocytes in localized non-small cell lung cancer. Turning to the study itself: Tumor tissue and non-adjacent uninvolved lung came from each patient.

Findings of the study overall: Compared with uninvolved lung, tumors showed higher T cell infiltration by TCRbeta sequencing.

Germline loops: CDR1 SGHKS, CDR2 YYEKEE (reference sequence). The CDR3 is 16 amino acids. The V end lost 0 bases, the J end lost 1 base, and 13 bases lay between the germline ends. The method was immunoSEQ multiplex PCR; TCRdb's version includes in-frame clones alone and lacks a portion of them. The sample yields 9,500 to 15,000 clones, around 78% seen once. Sequencing was done on a sample of lung tumor tissue. This chain joins TRBV5-5 and TRBJ1-1, with D possibly matching TRBD1 (5 bases). The TCR comes from a human donor with non-small cell lung cancer. CDR3 loop: CASSLGVTERNTEAFF. CDR3 DNA sequence: TGTGCCAGCAGCTTGGGAGTGACAGAGAGGAACACTGAAGCTTTCTTT.